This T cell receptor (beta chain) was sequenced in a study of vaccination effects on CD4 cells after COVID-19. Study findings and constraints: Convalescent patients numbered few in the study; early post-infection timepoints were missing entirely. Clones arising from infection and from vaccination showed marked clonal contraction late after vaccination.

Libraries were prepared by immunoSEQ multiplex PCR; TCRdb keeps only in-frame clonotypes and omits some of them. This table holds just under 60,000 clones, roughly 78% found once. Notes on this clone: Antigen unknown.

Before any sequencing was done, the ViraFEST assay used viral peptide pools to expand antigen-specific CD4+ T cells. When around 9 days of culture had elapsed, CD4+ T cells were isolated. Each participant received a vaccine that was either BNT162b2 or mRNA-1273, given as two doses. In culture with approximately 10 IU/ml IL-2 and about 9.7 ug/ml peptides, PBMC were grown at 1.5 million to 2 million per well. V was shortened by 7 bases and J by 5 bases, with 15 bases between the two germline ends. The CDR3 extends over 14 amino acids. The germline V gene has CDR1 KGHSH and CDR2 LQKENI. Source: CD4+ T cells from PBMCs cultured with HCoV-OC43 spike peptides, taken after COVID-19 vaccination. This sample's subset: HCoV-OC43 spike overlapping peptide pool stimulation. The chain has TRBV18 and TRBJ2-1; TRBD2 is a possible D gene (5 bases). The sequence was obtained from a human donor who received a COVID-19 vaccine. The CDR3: CASLGILGHNEQFF. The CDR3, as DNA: TGTGCCAGCTTAGGCATACTAGGACACAATGAGCAGTTCTTC.